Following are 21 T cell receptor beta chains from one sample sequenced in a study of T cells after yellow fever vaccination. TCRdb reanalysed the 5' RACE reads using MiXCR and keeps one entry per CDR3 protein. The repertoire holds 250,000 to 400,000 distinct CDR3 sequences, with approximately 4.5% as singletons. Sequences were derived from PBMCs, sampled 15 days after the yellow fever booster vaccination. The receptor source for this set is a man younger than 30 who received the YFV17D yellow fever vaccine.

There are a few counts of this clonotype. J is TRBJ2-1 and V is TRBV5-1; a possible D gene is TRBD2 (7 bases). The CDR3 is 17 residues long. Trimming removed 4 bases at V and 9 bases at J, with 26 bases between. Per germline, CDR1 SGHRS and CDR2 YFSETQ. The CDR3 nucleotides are TGCGCCAGCAGCCCCAGTCTTGAGCTTGGGGGGGCGACTGAGCAGTTCTTC. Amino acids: CASSPSLELGGATEQFF.

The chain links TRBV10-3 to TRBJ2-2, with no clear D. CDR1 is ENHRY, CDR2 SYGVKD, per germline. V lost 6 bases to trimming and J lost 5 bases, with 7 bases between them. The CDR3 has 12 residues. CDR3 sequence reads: CAIRTATGELFF. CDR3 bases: TGTGCCATCAGAACTGCAACCGGGGAGCTGTTTTTT.

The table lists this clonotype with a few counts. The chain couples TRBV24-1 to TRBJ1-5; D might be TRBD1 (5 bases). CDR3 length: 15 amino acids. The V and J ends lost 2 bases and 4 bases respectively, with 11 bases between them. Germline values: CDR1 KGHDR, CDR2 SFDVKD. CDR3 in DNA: TGTGCCACCAGTGATTCTGACAGAAGAAATCAGCCCCAGCATTTT. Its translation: CATSDSDRRNQPQHF.

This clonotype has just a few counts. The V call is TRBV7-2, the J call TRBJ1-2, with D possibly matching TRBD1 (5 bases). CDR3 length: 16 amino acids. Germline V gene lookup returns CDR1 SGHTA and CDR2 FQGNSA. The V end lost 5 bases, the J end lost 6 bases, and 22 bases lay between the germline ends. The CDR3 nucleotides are TGTGCCAGCAGCCCACAACCGCCGGGGCTGGGGGATGGCTACACCTTC. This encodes CASSPQPPGLGDGYTF. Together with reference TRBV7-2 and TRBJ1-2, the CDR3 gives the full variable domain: GAGVSQSPSNKVTEKGKDVELRCDPISGHTALYWYRQSLGQGLEFLIYFQGNSAPDKSGLPSDRFSAERTGGSVSTLTIQRTQQEDSAVYLCASSPQPPGLGDGYTFGSGTRLTVV.

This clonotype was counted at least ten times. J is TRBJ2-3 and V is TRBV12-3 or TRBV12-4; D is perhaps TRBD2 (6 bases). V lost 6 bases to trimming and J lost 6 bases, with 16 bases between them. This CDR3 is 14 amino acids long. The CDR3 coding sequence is TGTGCCAGCAGCCGGGACTGGGGTGTTGATACGCAGTATTTT. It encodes CASSRDWGVDTQYF.

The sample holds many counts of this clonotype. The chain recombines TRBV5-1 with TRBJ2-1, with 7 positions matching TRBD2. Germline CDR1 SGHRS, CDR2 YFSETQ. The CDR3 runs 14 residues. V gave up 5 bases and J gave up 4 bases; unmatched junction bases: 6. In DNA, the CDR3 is TGCGCCAGCAGGTCGGGGGGAAGGTACAATGAGCAGTTCTTC. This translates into CASRSGGRYNEQFF.

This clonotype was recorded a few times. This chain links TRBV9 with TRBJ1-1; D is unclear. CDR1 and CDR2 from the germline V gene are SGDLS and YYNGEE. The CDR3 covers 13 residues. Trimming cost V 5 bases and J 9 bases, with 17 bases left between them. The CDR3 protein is CASSATYGEQAFF. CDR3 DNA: TGTGCCAGCAGTGCTACCTATGGAGAACAAGCTTTCTTT.

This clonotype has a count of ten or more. The CDR3 DNA sequence: TGTGCCAGCAGCTTAGTCCTCCAGGCATCAGGGTATGGCTACACCTTC. Its translation: CASSLVLQASGYGYTF. The rearrangement uses TRBV7-9 and TRBJ1-2; D perhaps matches TRBD1 (5 bases). Germline V gene lookup returns CDR1 SEHNR and CDR2 FQNEAQ (reference sequence). Trimming cost V 1 base and J 5 bases, with 17 bases left between them. The CDR3 loop spans 16 amino acids. The full variable domain, with the rest looked up from reference TRBV7-9 and TRBJ1-2, is DTGVSQNPRHKITKRGQNVTFRCDPISEHNRLYWYRQTLGQGPEFLTYFQNEAQLEKSRLLSDRFSAERPKGSFSTLEIQRTEQGDSAMYLCASSLVLQASGYGYTFGSGTRLTVV.

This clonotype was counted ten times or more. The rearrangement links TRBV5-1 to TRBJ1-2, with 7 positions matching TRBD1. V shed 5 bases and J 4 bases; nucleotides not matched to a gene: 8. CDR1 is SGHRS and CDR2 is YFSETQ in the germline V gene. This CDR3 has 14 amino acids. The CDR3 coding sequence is TGCGCCAGCAGACCCGGACAGGACGTCTATGGCTACACCTTC. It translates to CASRPGQDVYGYTF. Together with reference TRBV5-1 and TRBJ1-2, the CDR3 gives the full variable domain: KAGVTQTPRYLIKTRGQQVTLSCSPISGHRSVSWYQQTPGQGLQFLFEYFSETQRNKGNFPGRFSGRQFSNSRSEMNVSTLELGDSALYLCASRPGQDVYGYTFGSGTRLTVV.

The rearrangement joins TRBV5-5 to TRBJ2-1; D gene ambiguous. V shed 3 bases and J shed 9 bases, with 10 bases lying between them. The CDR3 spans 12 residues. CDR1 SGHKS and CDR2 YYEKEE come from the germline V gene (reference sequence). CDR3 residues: CASSSLVGEQFF. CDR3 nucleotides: TGTGCCAGCAGCTCCCTGGTTGGTGAGCAGTTCTTC. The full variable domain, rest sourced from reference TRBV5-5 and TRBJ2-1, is DAGVTQSPTHLIKTRGQQVTLRCSPISGHKSVSWYQQVLGQGPQFIFQYYEKEERGRGNFPDRFSARQFPNYSSELNVNALLLGDSALYLCASSSLVGEQFFGPGTRLTVL.

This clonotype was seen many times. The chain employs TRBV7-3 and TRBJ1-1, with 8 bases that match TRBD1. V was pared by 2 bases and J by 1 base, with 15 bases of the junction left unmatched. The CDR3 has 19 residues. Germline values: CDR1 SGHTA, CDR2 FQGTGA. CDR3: CASSLGSPRGRMANTEAFF. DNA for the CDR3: TGTGCCAGCAGCTTAGGGAGTCCCAGGGGGCGGATGGCGAACACTGAAGCTTTCTTT.

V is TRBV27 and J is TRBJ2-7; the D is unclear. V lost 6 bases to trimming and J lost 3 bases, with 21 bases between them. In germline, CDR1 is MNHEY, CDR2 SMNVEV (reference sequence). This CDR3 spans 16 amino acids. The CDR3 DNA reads TGTGCCAGCAGCCGAGGCTCAACGACTGGTTTCTACGAGCAGTACTTC. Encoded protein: CASSRGSTTGFYEQYF.

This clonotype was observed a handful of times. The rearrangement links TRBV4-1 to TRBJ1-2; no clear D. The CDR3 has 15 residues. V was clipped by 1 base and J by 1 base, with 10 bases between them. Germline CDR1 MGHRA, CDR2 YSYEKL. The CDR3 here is CASSQVVYSNYGYTF. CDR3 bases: TGCGCCAGCAGCCAAGTAGTATATAGTAACTATGGCTACACCTTC.

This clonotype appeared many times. CDR3 bases: TGCGCCAGCCGCGAATGGGGAAGCGGGGAGCTGTTTTTT. Its protein product is CASREWGSGELFF. The gene calls are TRBV5-1 and TRBJ2-2; D is uncertain. Germline V gene data show CDR1 as SGHRS and CDR2 as YFSETQ. Trimming stripped 7 bases from V and 7 bases from J, with 14 bases between. This CDR3 contains 13 residues.

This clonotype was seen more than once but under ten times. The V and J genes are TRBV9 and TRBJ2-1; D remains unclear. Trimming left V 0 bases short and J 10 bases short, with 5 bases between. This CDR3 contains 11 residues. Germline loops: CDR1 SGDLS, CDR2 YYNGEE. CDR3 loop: CASSVAREQFF. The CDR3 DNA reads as TGTGCCAGCAGCGTAGCTAGAGAGCAGTTCTTC.

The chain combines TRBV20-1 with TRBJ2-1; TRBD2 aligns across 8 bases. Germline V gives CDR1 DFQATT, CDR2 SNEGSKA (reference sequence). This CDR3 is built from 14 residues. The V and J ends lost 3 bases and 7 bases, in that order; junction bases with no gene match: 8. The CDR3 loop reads CSASGRGGTNEQFF. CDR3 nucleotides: TGCAGTGCTAGTGGTCGGGGGGGAACAAATGAGCAGTTCTTC.

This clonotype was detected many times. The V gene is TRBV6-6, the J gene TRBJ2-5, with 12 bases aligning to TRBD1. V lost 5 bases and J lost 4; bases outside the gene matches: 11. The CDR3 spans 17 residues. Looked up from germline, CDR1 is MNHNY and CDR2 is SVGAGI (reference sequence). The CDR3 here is CASSHGGQGAIGETQYF. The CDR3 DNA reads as TGTGCCAGCAGTCACGGGGGACAGGGGGCGATCGGAGAGACCCAGTACTTC.

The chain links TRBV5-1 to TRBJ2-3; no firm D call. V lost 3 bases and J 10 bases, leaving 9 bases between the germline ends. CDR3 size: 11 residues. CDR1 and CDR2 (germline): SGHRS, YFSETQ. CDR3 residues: CASSSKWAQYF. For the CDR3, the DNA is TGCGCCAGCAGCTCGAAGTGGGCGCAGTATTTT.

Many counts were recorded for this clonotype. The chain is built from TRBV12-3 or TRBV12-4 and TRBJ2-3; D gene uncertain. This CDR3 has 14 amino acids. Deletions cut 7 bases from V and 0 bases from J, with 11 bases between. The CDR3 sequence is CASTPPASTDTQYF. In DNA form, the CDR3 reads TGTGCCAGCACCCCCCCGGCGAGCACAGATACGCAGTATTTT.

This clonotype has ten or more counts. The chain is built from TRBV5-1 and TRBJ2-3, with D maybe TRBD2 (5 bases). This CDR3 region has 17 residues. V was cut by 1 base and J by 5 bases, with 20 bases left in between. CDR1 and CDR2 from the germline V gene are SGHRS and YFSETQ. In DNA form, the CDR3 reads TGCGCCAGCAGCTTGTCCTCCGGGGTAGGAGTTAGAGATACGCAGTATTTT. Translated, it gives CASSLSSGVGVRDTQYF.

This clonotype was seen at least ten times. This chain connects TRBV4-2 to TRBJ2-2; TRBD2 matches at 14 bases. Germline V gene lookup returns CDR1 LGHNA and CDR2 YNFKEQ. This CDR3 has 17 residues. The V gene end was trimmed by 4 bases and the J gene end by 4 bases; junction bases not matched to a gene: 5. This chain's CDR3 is CASSRLAGGQGTGELFF. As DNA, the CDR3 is TGTGCCAGCAGCCGACTAGCGGGGGGGCAGGGCACCGGGGAGCTGTTTTTT.